These 9 T cell receptor beta chains came from one sample sequenced in a study of regulatory T cells in long-lasting Graves disease. Time point specified: persistent/refractory GD, antithyroid drugs over 5 years with positive TRAb. Construction of the TCR library relied on RNA isolated from PBMCs. Construction of the TCR beta libraries employed iRepertoire HTBI primers in conjunction with Arm-PCR of CDR3 regions. TCRdb reprocessed the multiplex PCR reads with MiXCR, giving one entry per CDR3 protein. The sample records about 660,000 distinct CDR3 sequences, 25% to 35% being singletons. Sequenced material: peripheral blood mononuclear cells (PBMCs), taken when the disease was refractory, from a patient treated with antithyroid drugs. The source is a female donor with Graves disease.

V usage is TRBV15 and J usage is TRBJ2-7; D unclear. Per the germline V gene, CDR1 is LNHNV and CDR2 is YYDKDF (reference sequence). Trimming stripped 9 bases from V and 0 bases from J, with 15 bases between. The CDR3 is made up of 14 amino acids. The DNA of the CDR3 is TGTGCCACAGCTCCGGGCGGAGACTCCTACGAGCAGTACTTC. It translates to CATAPGGDSYEQYF.

This clonotype has at least ten counts. V gene TRBV2 combines with J gene TRBJ2-7; D not resolved. The V end was cut by 5 bases, the J end by 7 bases, with 9 bases between. The CDR3 extends over 11 amino acids. Germline V gene sequence: CDR1 SNHLY, CDR2 FYNNEI. In DNA form, the CDR3 reads TGTGCCAGCAGTCAAACGCGGGAGCAGTACTTC. Encoded protein: CASSQTREQYF.

The CDR3 bases are TGTGCCTGGAGTGCCGGAGGGGACACTGAAGCTTTCTTT. This sequence encodes CAWSAGGDTEAFF. The chain has TRBV30 and TRBJ1-1; the D gene is possibly TRBD1 (5 bases). CDR3 length: 13 residues. The V gene lost 1 base and the J gene lost 3 bases, with 9 bases spanning the gap. Germline V CDR1 and CDR2: GTSNPN, SVGIG (reference sequence).

This clonotype occurred a few times. The gene calls are TRBV20-1 and TRBJ2-7, with D perhaps TRBD2 (5 bases). The CDR3 consists of 14 residues. Looked up from germline, CDR1 is DFQATT and CDR2 is SNEGSKA (reference sequence). With 6 bases removed from V and 2 bases from J, the gap between germline ends came to 17 bases. The CDR3 here is CSAVDEGGPYEQYF. CDR3 nucleotides: TGCAGTGCCGTGGACGAGGGTGGGCCCTACGAGCAGTACTTC.

This clonotype was counted many times. The chain couples TRBV12-3 or TRBV12-4 to TRBJ2-5, with 14 positions matching TRBD2. This CDR3 has 17 residues. The junction had 15 bases not matched to a gene; V was cut back by 5 bases and J by 10 bases. DNA for the CDR3: TGTGCCAGCAGTCCAGGGACTAGCGGGAGAGGTTTTGGTGTCCAGTACTTC. Residues: CASSPGTSGRGFGVQYF.

A word on this clonotype: This CDR3 is missing its conserved last phenylalanine or tryptophan, likely due to a read error. The CDR3 protein is CASSSGLYEQYL. The CDR3 region has the DNA TGTGCCAGCAGCTCTGGCCTTTACGAGCAGTACCTC. J is TRBJ2-7 and V is TRBV11-2; the D is unclear. The CDR3 runs to 12 residues. Deletions cut 4 bases from V and 4 bases from J, with 8 bases between. Germline V lookup: CDR1 SGHAT, CDR2 FQNNGV.

There are a few counts of this clonotype. CDR3: CASSFDWREAFF. CDR3 sequence (DNA): TGTGCCAGCAGTTTTGACTGGCGTGAAGCTTTCTTT. The chain employs TRBV28 and TRBJ1-1; D not resolved. The CDR3 totals 12 residues. CDR1 is MDHEN and CDR2 is SYDVKM in the germline V gene. Trimming removed 3 bases at V and 7 bases at J, with 9 bases between.

A note on this clonotype: One junction end does not reproduce the germline sequence, and a read error may be involved. The V call is TRBV6-4, the J call TRBJ1-1; TRBD1 might be the D (5 bases). This CDR3 contains 13 residues. Germline V gene data show CDR1 as MRHNA and CDR2 as SNTAGT. CDR3 sequence: CASSGGTITEAFF. The CDR3 DNA is TGCGCCAGCAGTGGGGGGACTATCACTGAAGCTTTCTTT.

The sample holds many counts of this clonotype. Here the CDR3 reads CASLGQGSYEQYF. The CDR3 DNA follows: TGTGCCAGCCTCGGACAGGGGTCCTACGAGCAGTACTTC. V is TRBV7-2 and J is TRBJ2-7; 9 bases line up with TRBD1. V dropped 8 bases and J dropped 1; count of bases not matched to a gene: 3. The CDR3 is made up of 13 amino acids. Per germline, CDR1 SGHTA and CDR2 FQGNSA. The variable domain in full, with the rest retrieved from reference TRBV7-2 and TRBJ2-7, is GAGVSQSPSNKVTEKGKDVELRCDPISGHTALYWYRQSLGQGLEFLIYFQGNSAPDKSGLPSDRFSAERTGGSVSTLTIQRTQQEDSAVYLCASLGQGSYEQYFGPGTRLTVT.